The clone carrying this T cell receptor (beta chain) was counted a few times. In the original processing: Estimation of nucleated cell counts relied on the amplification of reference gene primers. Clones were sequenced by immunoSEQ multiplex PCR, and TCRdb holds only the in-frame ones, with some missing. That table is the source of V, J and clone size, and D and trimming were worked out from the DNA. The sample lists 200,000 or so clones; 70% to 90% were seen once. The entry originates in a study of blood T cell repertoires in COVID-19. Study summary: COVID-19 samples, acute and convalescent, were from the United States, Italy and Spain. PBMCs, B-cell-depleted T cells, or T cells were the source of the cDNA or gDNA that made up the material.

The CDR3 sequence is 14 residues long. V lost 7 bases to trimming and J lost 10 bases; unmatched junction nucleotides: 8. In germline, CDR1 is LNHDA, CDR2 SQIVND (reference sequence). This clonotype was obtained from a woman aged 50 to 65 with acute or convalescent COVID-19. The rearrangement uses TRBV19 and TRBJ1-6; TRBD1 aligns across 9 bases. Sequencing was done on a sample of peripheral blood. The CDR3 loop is CASTPRTGDSPLHF. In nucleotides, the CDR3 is TGTGCCAGTACCCCCCGGACAGGGGACTCACCCCTCCACTTT.